The rows below give T cell receptor beta chains drawn from one sample of a study of regulatory T cells in long-lasting Graves disease. TCRdb used MiXCR to reprocess the multiplex PCR reads, holding one entry per CDR3 protein. The sample includes approximately 230,000 distinct CDR3 sequences, around 20% seen only once; the top ten take roughly a fifth. The source material was peripheral blood mononuclear cells (PBMCs), sampled at new diagnosis, from a patient treated with antithyroid drugs. These TCRs come from a female donor with Graves disease. Both conserved end residues are part of each CDR3. A D gene is named only where the DNA matches it firmly. Size is omitted from some rows. Given values are once, few, many or a class for expanded clones.

clone size	V gene	CDR3 length	D gene	J gene	CDR3 protein	CDR3 DNA
many	TRBV10-2	15	TRBD1	TRBJ2-3	CASSPGQGAADTQYF	TGCGCCAGCAGTCCGGGACAGGGGGCCGCAGATACGCAGTATTTT
many	TRBV25-1	15	-	TRBJ1-1	CASSESTRMNTEAFF	TGTGCCAGCAGTGAATCGACACGGATGAACACTGAAGCTTTCTTT
many	TRBV7-2	12	-	TRBJ2-5	CASSTYEETQYF	TGTGCCAGCAGCACCTACGAAGAGACCCAGTACTTC
many	TRBV11-2	13	TRBD1	TRBJ2-1	CASSFRDRDEQFF	TGTGCCAGCAGCTTCCGGGACAGGGATGAGCAGTTCTTC
-	TRBV14	16	TRBD1	TRBJ2-1	CASSPDRLSSYNEQFF	TGTGCCAGCAGCCCGGACAGGCTTAGCTCCTACAATGAGCAGTTCTTC
many	TRBV7-6	14	-	TRBJ2-2	CASSLAVGAGELFF	TGTGCCAGCAGCTTAGCGGTGGGGGCCGGGGAGCTGTTTTTT
many	TRBV2	15	-	TRBJ2-1	CASSGSRRANNEQFF	TGTGCCAGCAGCGGTAGCCGGAGGGCGAACAATGAGCAGTTCTTC
many	TRBV4-2	14	-	TRBJ2-2	CASSQVTQHGELFF	TGTGCCAGCAGCCAAGTCACACAACACGGGGAGCTGTTTTTT
many	TRBV4-3	14	-	TRBJ1-2	CASSQDSGGGGYTF	TGCGCCAGCAGCCAAGACTCTGGCGGGGGAGGCTACACCTTC
few	TRBV20-1	15	TRBD2	TRBJ2-2	CSARGGGRGSGELFF	TGCAGTGCTAGAGGGGGCGGGAGGGGGTCCGGGGAGCTGTTTTTT
-	TRBV6-2/TRBV6-3	17	-	TRBJ2-7	CASSYSHREPQTYEQYF	TGTGCCAGCAGTTACTCACATCGAGAGCCACAGACCTACGAGCAGTACTTC
few	TRBV4-1	12	-	TRBJ2-1	CASSPQDNEQFF	TGCGCCAGCAGCCCTCAGGACAATGAGCAGTTCTTC
many	TRBV3-1	14	-	TRBJ1-1	CASSPQQGWAEAFF	TGTGCCAGCAGCCCTCAACAGGGTTGGGCTGAAGCTTTCTTT
many	TRBV6-2/TRBV6-3	12	-	TRBJ2-7	CASSYPAIEQYF	TGTGCCAGCAGTTACCCGGCGATCGAGCAGTACTTC
many	TRBV14	14	-	TRBJ1-4	CASSPSGVNEKLFF	TGTGCCAGCAGCCCCAGTGGGGTTAATGAAAAACTGTTTTTT
many	TRBV7-8	13	-	TRBJ2-7	CASSLLAPYEQYF	TGTGCCAGCAGCTTGTTAGCCCCGTACGAGCAGTACTTC
many	TRBV20-1	12	-	TRBJ2-1	CSARPDLGEQFF	TGCAGTGCTAGACCCGATCTGGGTGAGCAGTTCTTC
many	TRBV7-2	16	TRBD1	TRBJ2-3	CASSLPGTGGTDTQYF	TGTGCCAGCAGCTTGCCCGGGACAGGCGGCACAGATACGCAGTATTTT
many	TRBV28	11	-	TRBJ2-3	CASSLVGTQYF	TGTGCCAGCAGTTTAGTTGGTACGCAGTATTTT
-	TRBV5-1	16	TRBD2	TRBJ2-5	CASSPGTSSLGETQYF	TGCGCCAGCAGCCCGGGGACTAGCTCCCTCGGAGAGACCCAGTACTTC
many	TRBV4-2	13	TRBD1	TRBJ1-2	CASSQGGQYGYTF	TGTGCCAGCAGCCAAGGGGGACAGTATGGCTACACCTTC
many	TRBV7-3	18	TRBD2	TRBJ2-3	CASSPTPGLAGSTDTQYF	TGTGCCAGCAGTCCAACCCCGGGACTAGCGGGAAGCACAGATACGCAGTATTTT
-	TRBV6-2/TRBV6-3	15	TRBD2	TRBJ2-1	CASRPGLAGVNEQFF	TGTGCCAGCAGACCGGGACTAGCGGGAGTGAATGAGCAGTTCTTC
many	TRBV11-2	11	-	TRBJ2-1	CASSTNNEQFF	TGTGCCAGCAGCACCAACAATGAGCAGTTCTTC
few	TRBV19	14	TRBD1	TRBJ1-2	CASSIGGGNYGYTF	TGTGCCAGTAGTATAGGAGGGGGCAACTATGGCTACACCTTC
few	TRBV7-9	13	-	TRBJ1-2	CASSPTEKHGYTF	TGTGCCAGCAGTCCTACGGAAAAACATGGCTACACCTTC
many	TRBV27	17	TRBD1	TRBJ1-6	CASSPTGQSSYNSPLHF	TGTGCCAGCAGTCCCACGGGACAGAGCTCCTATAATTCACCCCTCCACTTT
many	TRBV20-1	13	TRBD1	TRBJ2-1	CSAMTGAYNEQFF	TGCAGTGCCATGACAGGGGCCTACAATGAGCAGTTCTTC
many	TRBV7-2	17	TRBD2	TRBJ2-3	CASSLPLAGGPPDTQYF	TGTGCCAGCAGCCTTCCACTAGCGGGAGGGCCCCCAGATACGCAGTATTTT
many	TRBV7-2	15	-	TRBJ1-1	CASSPQYWLRTEAFF	TGTGCCAGCAGCCCCCAGTACTGGTTGCGCACTGAAGCTTTCTTT
-	TRBV10-3	14	TRBD2	TRBJ2-7	CAISGRDYTYEQYF	TGTGCCATCAGTGGCCGGGACTACACCTACGAGCAGTACTTC
many	TRBV6-2/TRBV6-3	14	-	TRBJ2-1	CASSYSLAQNEQFF	TGTGCCAGCAGTTACTCACTAGCTCAGAATGAGCAGTTCTTC
many	TRBV27	15	-	TRBJ2-7	CASSWWAGAAYEQYF	TGTGCCAGCAGTTGGTGGGCAGGGGCCGCCTACGAGCAGTACTTC
many	TRBV7-8	14	-	TRBJ2-5	CASSLGGGMETQYF	TGTGCCAGCAGCTTAGGTGGAGGGATGGAGACCCAGTACTTC
many	TRBV9	14	-	TRBJ2-1	CASSVRGGDNEQFF	TGTGCCAGCAGCGTGAGGGGAGGTGACAATGAGCAGTTCTTC
many	TRBV6-1	14	TRBD1	TRBJ1-1	CASSEAEGATEAFF	TGTGCCAGCAGTGAAGCGGAGGGGGCGACTGAAGCTTTCTTT
many	TRBV10-2	14	-	TRBJ1-2	CASSESAANYGYTF	TGCGCCAGCAGTGAGTCAGCCGCTAACTATGGCTACACCTTC